Listed below are T cell receptor beta chains from one sample, sequenced in a study of CD8+CD57+ T cells in acquired aplastic anemia. TCRdb re-analysed the reads in MiXCR, keeping a single row per CDR3 protein. The repertoire includes over 45,000 distinct CDR3 sequences, approximately 72% of them detected once, and around a third sits in the top ten. The sequenced sample was sorted CD4+, CD8+, or CD8+CD57+ T cells (not recorded which) from PBMCs. All receptors derive from a human donor in good health, serving as a control. Both conserved end residues are trimmed from each CDR3. Fields, in order: J gene, D gene, V gene, CDR3 protein. D genes are given only for firm matches.

>TRBJ1-2|.|TRBV25-1
ASIPPGGGGYT
>TRBJ1-6|.|TRBV20-1
SARDYATSYNSPLH
>TRBJ1-5|.|TRBV24-1
ATGTDSNQPQH
>TRBJ2-7|TRBD1|TRBV7-3
ASIDRAYEQY
>TRBJ1-4|.|TRBV20-1
SAAPVRGREKLF
>TRBJ2-7|TRBD2|TRBV6-1
ASSPNMWCGRRDNEQY
>TRBJ2-7|TRBD1|TRBV12-3/TRBV12-4
ASSPPGTGGY
>TRBJ2-7|.|TRBV10-1
ASSESGGDRLQY
>TRBJ2-3|TRBD2|TRBV7-2
ASSFTSGDTQY
>TRBJ2-5|.|TRBV15
ATSRDRYETQY
>TRBJ2-1|TRBD2|TRBV2
AVQREIPEEQF
>TRBJ2-5|TRBD2|TRBV20-1
SARSIAGPPQETQY
>TRBJ1-2|.|TRBV5-1
ASSLENYGGYT
>TRBJ2-7|TRBD1|TRBV29-1
SVGTGVYEQY
>TRBJ2-3|.|TRBV9
ASSVGDTDTQY
>TRBJ2-2|TRBD1|TRBV24-1
ATGQAAFSNTGELF
>TRBJ2-7|TRBD2|TRBV29-1
SVMTSGSHYEQY
>TRBJ1-2|TRBD1|TRBV19
ASSGPGQRGYGYT
>TRBJ2-5|TRBD2|TRBV29-1
SSWEGVLETQY
>TRBJ1-6|TRBD1|TRBV4-1
ASSQGAGQVASPLH
>TRBJ2-1|TRBD1|TRBV6-1
ASSPPRGQYNEQF
>TRBJ2-1|.|TRBV7-9
ASRPTLSNEQF
>TRBJ1-2|.|TRBV2
ASSERGYYGYT
>TRBJ1-5|TRBD1|TRBV11-1
ASSPSSVRGAPHHQPQH
>TRBJ2-3|TRBD2|TRBV11-2
ASSLEREGTYPDTQY
>TRBJ1-2|.|TRBV2
ASSLTLGQNYGYT
>TRBJ1-2|TRBD1|TRBV10-2
ASSETSGQEQYGYT
>TRBJ1-1|.|TRBV7-9
ASSPRRAGNTEAF
>TRBJ2-7|.|TRBV10-3
AISVRPASYEQY
>TRBJ2-1|.|TRBV7-3
ASSFRGSEQF
>TRBJ1-5|.|TRBV2
ASSLGRASNQPQH
>TRBJ1-3|TRBD1|TRBV4-1
ASSRSGTGGGNTIY
>TRBJ2-5|.|TRBV25-1
ASSPFRGWETQY
>TRBJ2-7|TRBD2|TRBV28
ASSFREGRYEQY
>TRBJ2-3|.|TRBV24-1
ATSDRGADTQY
>TRBJ2-3|TRBD2|TRBV25-1
ASSPVAGGVTDTQY
>TRBJ2-1|.|TRBV19
ASSRQGQYSYNEQF
>TRBJ2-3|.|TRBV2
ASSELAGVRTDTQY
>TRBJ2-1|.|TRBV25-1
ASDGQNNEQF
>TRBJ2-3|.|TRBV5-1
ASRSQVGTDTQY
>TRBJ1-3|TRBD1|TRBV25-1
ASRNHRGLGDTIY
>TRBJ2-7|.|TRBV7-9
ASSLGPNYEQY
>TRBJ1-5|.|TRBV20-1
SARAWDSNQPQH
>TRBJ2-7|.|TRBV20-1
SAPNPTADKFYEQY
>TRBJ2-1|.|TRBV2
ASSGTPVNNEQF
>TRBJ1-5|.|TRBV5-6
ASSLGQANQPQH
>TRBJ1-2|TRBD1|TRBV7-9
ATDRVVNGYT
>TRBJ2-7|.|TRBV19
ASSSRGQGSYEQY
>TRBJ2-5|TRBD1|TRBV15
ATSLDRGGRETQY
>TRBJ1-2|.|TRBV20-1
SAAGEAHGYT
>TRBJ1-2|.|TRBV14
ASSTRDWDGNYGYT
>TRBJ2-3|.|TRBV29-1
SVDRGDTQY
>TRBJ2-5|TRBD1|TRBV7-9
ASTWDSQETQY
>TRBJ1-2|.|TRBV10-1
AIARDHT